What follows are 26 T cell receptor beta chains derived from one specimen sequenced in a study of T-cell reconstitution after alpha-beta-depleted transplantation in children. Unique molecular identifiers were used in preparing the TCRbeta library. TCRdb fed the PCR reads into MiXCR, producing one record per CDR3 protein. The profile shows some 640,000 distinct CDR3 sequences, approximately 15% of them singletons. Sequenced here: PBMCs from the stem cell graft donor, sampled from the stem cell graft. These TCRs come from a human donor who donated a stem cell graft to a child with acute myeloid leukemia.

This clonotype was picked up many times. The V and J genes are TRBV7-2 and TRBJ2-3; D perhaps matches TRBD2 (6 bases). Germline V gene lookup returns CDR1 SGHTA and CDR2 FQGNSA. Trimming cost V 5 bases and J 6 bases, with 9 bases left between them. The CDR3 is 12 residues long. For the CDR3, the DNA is TGTGCCAGCAGCGGGACTTTGGATACGCAGTATTTT. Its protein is CASSGTLDTQYF. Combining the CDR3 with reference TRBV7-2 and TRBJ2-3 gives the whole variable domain GAGVSQSPSNKVTEKGKDVELRCDPISGHTALYWYRQSLGQGLEFLIYFQGNSAPDKSGLPSDRFSAERTGGSVSTLTIQRTQQEDSAVYLCASSGTLDTQYFGPGTRLTVL.

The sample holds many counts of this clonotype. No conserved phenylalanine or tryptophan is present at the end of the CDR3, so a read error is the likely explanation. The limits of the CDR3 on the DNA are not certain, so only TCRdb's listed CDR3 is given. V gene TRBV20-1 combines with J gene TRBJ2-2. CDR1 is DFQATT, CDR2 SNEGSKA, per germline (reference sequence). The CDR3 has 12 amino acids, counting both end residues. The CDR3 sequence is CSASFSTGELFA.

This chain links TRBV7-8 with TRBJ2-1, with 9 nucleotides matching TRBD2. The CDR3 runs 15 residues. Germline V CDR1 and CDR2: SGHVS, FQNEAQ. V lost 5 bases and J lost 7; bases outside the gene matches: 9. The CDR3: CASSQRGATMNEQFF. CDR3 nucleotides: TGTGCCAGCAGCCAGCGGGGGGCCACTATGAATGAGCAGTTCTTC.

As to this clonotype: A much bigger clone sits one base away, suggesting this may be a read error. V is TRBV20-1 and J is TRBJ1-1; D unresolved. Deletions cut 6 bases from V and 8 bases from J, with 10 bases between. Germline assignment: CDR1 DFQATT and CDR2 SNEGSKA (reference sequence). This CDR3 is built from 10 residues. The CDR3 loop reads CSAGMGEAFF. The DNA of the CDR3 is TGCAGTGCCGGGATGGGGGAAGCTTTCTTT.

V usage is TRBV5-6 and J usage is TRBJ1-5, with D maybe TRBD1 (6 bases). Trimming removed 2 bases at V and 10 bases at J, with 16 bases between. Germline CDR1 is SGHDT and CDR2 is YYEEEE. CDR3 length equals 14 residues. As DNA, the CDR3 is TGTGCCAGCAGCTTTCTTGAGGGCGGGACACCCCAGCATTTT. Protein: CASSFLEGGTPQHF. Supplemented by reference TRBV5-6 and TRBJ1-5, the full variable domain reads DAGVTQSPTHLIKTRGQQVTLRCSPKSGHDTVSWYQQALGQGPQFIFQYYEEEERQRGNFPDRFSGHQFPNYSSELNVNALLLGDSALYLCASSFLEGGTPQHFGDGTRLSIL.

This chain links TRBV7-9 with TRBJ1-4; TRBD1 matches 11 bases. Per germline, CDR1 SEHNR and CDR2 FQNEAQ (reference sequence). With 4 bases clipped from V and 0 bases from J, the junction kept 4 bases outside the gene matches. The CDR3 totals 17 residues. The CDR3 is CASSSPGQGATNEKLFF. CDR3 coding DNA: TGTGCCAGCAGCTCTCCGGGACAGGGGGCAACTAATGAAAAACTGTTTTTT.

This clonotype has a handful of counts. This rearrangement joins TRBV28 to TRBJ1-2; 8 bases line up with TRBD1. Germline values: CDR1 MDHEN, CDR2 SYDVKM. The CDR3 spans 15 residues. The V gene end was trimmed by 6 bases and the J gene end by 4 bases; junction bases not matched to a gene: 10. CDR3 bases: TGTGCCAGCAGACGGACAGGGAGCTTGATCTATGGCTACACCTTC. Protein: CASRRTGSLIYGYTF.

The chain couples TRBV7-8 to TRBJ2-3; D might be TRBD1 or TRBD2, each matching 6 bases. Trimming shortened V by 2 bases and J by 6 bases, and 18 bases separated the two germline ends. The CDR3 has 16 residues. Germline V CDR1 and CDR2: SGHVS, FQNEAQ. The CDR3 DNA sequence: TGTGCCAGCAGCTTAATCGGGGGCCCCCTCCCGGATACGCAGTATTTT. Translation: CASSLIGGPLPDTQYF.

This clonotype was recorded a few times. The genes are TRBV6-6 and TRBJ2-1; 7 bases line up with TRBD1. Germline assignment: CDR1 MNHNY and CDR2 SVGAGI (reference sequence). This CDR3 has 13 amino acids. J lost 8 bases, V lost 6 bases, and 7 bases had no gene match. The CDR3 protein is CASSPRTGDEQFF. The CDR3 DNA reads TGTGCCAGCAGCCCCCGGACAGGCGATGAGCAGTTCTTC.

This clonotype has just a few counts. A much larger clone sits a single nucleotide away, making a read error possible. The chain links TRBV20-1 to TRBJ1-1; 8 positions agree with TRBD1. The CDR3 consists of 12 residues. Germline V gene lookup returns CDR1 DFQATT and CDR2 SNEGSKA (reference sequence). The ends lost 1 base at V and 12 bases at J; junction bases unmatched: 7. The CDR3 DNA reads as TGCAGTGCTAGAGGGCAGGGGGCGCGTTCTTTCTTT. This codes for CSARGQGARSFF.

CDR3 sequence: CASSPGGTASDYEQFF. CDR3 nucleotides: TGTGCCAGCTCACCGGGCGGGACGGCTTCGGATTATGAGCAGTTCTTC. V is TRBV18 and J is TRBJ2-1, with D perhaps TRBD2 (6 bases). The V gene's germline CDR1 is KGHSH and CDR2 LQKENI. The V gene lost 3 bases and the J gene lost 8 bases, with 20 bases spanning the gap. The CDR3 totals 16 residues.

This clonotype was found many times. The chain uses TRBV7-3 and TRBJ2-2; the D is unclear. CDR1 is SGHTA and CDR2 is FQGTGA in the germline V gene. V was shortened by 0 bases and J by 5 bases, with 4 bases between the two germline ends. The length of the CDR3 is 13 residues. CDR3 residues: CASSLTRTGELFF. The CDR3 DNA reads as TGTGCCAGCAGCTTAACAAGAACCGGGGAGCTGTTTTTT.

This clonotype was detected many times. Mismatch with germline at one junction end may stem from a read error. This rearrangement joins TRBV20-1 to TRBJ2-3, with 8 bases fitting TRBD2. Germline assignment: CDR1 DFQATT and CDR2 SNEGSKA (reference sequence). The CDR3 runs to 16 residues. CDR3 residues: CSARVVWRGGTDTQYF. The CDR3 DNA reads TGCAGTGCAAGAGTAGTATGGCGGGGGGGCACAGATACGCAGTATTTT.

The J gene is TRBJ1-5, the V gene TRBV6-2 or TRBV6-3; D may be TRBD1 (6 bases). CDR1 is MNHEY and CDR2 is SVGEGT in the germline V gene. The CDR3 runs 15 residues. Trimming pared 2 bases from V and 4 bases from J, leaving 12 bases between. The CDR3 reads CASSYSGGANQPQHF. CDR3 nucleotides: TGTGCCAGCAGTTACAGCGGGGGCGCGAATCAGCCCCAGCATTTT.

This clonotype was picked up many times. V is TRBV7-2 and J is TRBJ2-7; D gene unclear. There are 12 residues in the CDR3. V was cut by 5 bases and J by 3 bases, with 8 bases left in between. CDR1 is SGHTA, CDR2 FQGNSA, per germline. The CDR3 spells CASSRERYEQYF. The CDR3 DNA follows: TGTGCCAGCAGCCGCGAGCGCTACGAGCAGTACTTC.

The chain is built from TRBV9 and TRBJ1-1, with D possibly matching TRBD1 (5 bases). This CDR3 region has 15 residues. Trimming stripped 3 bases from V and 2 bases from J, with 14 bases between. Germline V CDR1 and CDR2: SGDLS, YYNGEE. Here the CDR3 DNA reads TGTGCCAGCAGCGAGGCCGGGACGGCAAACACTGAAGCTTTCTTT. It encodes CASSEAGTANTEAFF.

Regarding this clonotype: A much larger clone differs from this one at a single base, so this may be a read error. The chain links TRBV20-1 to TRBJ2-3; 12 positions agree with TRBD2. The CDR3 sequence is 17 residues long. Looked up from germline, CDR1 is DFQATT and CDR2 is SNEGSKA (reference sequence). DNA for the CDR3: TGCTGTGCTAGCTCGGGATGGACTAGCGGGGTCACAGATACGCAGTATTTT. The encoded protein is CCASSGWTSGVTDTQYF.

This CDR3 reads CASSLAPAGGHLAETQYF. CDR3 bases: TGTGCCAGCAGCTTAGCCCCAGCGGGGGGGCATCTGGCAGAGACCCAGTACTTC. The chain uses TRBV11-1 and TRBJ2-5, with 10 bases matching TRBD2. In germline, CDR1 is SGHAT, CDR2 FQDESV (reference sequence). Trimming took 0 bases from V and 4 from J; bases not matched to a gene: 11. There are 18 residues in the CDR3.

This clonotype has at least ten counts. The CDR3 DNA sequence: TGCAGTGCCGCCCGGGACAGCTATGGCTACACCTTC. Protein sequence: CSAARDSYGYTF. V and J are TRBV20-1 and TRBJ1-2; the match to TRBD1 covers 7 bases. CDR3 length equals 12 residues. From germline, CDR1 is DFQATT and CDR2 SNEGSKA (reference sequence). V was pared by 6 bases and J by 4 bases, with 5 bases of the junction left unmatched.

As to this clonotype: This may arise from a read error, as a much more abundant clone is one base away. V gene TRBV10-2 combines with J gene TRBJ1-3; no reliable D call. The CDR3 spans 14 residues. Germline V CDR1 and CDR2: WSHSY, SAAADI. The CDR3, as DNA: TGCGCCGGCAGTGAGTGGGCAGATGGAAACACCATATATTTT. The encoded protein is CAGSEWADGNTIYF.

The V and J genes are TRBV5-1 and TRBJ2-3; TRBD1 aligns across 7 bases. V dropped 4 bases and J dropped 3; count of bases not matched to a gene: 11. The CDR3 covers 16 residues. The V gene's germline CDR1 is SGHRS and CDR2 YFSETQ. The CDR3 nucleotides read TGCGCCAGCAGCCTGCCGTCGACAGGGTCGACAGATACGCAGTATTTT. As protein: CASSLPSTGSTDTQYF.

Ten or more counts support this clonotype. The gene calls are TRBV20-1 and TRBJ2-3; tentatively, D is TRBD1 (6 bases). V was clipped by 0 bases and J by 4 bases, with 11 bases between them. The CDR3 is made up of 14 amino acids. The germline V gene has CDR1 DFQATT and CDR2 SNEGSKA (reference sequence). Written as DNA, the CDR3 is TGCAGTGCTAGAGAAGGGGGATCCCCAGATACGCAGTATTTT. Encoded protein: CSAREGGSPDTQYF.

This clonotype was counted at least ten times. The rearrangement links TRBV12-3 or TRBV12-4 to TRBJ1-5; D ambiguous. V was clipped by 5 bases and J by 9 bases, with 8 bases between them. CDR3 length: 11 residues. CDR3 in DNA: TGTGCCAGCAGTGCAGCTGGGCCCCAGCATTTT. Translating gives CASSAAGPQHF.

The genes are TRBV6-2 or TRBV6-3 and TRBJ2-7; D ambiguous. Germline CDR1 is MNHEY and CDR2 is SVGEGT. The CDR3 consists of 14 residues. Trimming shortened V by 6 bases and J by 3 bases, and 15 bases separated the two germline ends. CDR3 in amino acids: CASSSDGSFYEQYF. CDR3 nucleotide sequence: TGTGCCAGCAGCTCGGACGGCTCCTTCTACGAGCAGTACTTC.

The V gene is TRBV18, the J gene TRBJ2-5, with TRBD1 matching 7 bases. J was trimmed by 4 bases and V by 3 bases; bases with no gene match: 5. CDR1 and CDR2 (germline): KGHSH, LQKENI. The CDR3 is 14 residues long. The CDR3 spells CASSPDRLGETQYF. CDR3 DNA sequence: TGTGCCAGCTCACCGGACAGGTTGGGAGAGACCCAGTACTTC. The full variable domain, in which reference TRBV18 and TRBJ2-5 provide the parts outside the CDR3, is NAGVMQNPRHLVRRRGQEARLRCSPMKGHSHVYWYRQLPEEGLKFMVYLQKENIIDESGMPKERFSAEFPKEGPSILRIQQVVRGDSAAYFCASSPDRLGETQYFGPGTRLLVL.

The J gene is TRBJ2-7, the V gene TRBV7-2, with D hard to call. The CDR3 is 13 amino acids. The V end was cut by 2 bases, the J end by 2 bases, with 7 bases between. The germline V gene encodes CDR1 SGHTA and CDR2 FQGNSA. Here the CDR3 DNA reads TGTGCCAGCAGCTTAAGTTTTACCTACGAGCAGTACGTC. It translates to CASSLSFTYEQYV.